This TCR beta chain was retrieved from a study of blood T cell repertoires in COVID-19. For the study at large: Collection of acute and convalescent COVID-19 samples took place in the United States, Italy and Spain.

J gave up 8 bases and V 6 bases, and 13 bases lay outside the gene matches. The germline gives CDR1 MNHEY, CDR2 SMNVEV (reference sequence). The CDR3 loop spans 15 amino acids. Generated by immunoSEQ multiplex PCR, the TCRdb table keeps only in-frame clones and is missing some. This table has roughly 120,000 clones, 80% appearing once. This rearrangement joins TRBV27 to TRBJ2-1, with 7 nucleotides matching TRBD2. The source is a human donor in a cohort sampled during active or convalescent COVID-19. The sample comprised peripheral blood. CDR3 protein: CASSWDYRFLDEQFF. CDR3 DNA: TGTGCCAGCAGCTGGGACTACCGGTTTTTAGATGAGCAGTTCTTC.